Reported below is one T cell receptor (beta chain). The antigen is not known. These data come from a study of Graves' ophthalmopathy and Graves' hyperthyroidism. Study-level information: Where ophthalmopathy was absent within 18 months of follow-up, hyperthyroidism was stable.

With V trimmed by 6 bases and J by 2 bases, 7 bases remained unmatched. CDR1 and CDR2 from the germline V gene are SNHLY and FYNNEI. The CDR3 runs 15 residues. Amplified TCR beta CDR3 regions were obtained using RNA transcripts as template. HTBI primers were employed in first-round RT-PCR, then a second-round multiplex PCR followed. One entry per CDR3 protein, called by TCRdb with MiXCR from the multiplex PCR reads. The sample has over a million distinct CDR3 sequences, roughly two fifths seen once. Findings of the study overall: Ophthalmopathy progression was predicted by the model at more than 55% sensitivity and approximately 73% specificity.

Sequenced input: peripheral blood or thyroid tissue (not recorded which). V is TRBV2 and J is TRBJ2-7; 10 positions agree with TRBD1. The receptor was derived from an adult man with Graves' hyperthyroidism. In DNA form, the CDR3 reads TGTGCCAGCAGGAGAACCGGGACAGGGGCCTACGAGCAGTACTTC. It translates to CASRRTGTGAYEQYF.